This T cell receptor beta chain stems from a study of blood T cell repertoires in COVID-19. Overall study context: Researchers got acute and convalescent COVID-19 samples from the United States, Italy and Spain.

Trimming removed 6 bases at V and 1 base at J, with 10 bases between. The germline V gene encodes CDR1 MNHEY and CDR2 SVGAGI. This CDR3 spans 13 amino acids. This clone has a handful of counts. Methods used by the authors: By means of reference gene primer amplification, nucleated cell counts were estimated. Generated by immunoSEQ multiplex PCR, the TCRdb table keeps only in-frame clones and is missing some. That table supplies the V and J calls and clone size; D and trimming were determined from the DNA. The sample has about 68,000 clones; 91% are singletons. Sequencing was carried out using peripheral blood. This clonotype originated in a man between 40 and 49 years old with COVID-19, enrolled during active disease. V gene TRBV6-5 combines with J gene TRBJ2-7; D uncertain. CDR3 coding DNA: TGTGCCAGCAGCTGGGCAGGATCCTACGAGCAGTACTTC. Translated: CASSWAGSYEQYF.